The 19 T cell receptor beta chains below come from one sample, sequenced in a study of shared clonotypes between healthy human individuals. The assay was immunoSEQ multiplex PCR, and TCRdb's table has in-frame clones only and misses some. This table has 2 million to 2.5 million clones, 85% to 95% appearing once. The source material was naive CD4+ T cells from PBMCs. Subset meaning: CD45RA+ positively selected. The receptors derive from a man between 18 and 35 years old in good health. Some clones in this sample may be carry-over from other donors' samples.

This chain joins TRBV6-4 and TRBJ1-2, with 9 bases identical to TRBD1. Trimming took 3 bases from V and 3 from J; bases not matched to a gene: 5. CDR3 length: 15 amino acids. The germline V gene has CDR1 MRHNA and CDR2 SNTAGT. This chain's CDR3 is CASSEGTGKHYGYTF. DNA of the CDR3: TGTGCCAGCAGTGAAGGGACAGGGAAGCACTATGGCTACACCTTC.

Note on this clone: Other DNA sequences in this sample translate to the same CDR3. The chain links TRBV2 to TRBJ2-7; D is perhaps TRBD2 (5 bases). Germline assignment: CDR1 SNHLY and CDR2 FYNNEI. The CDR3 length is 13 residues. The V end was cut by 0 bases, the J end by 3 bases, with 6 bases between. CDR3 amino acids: CASSEARVYEQYF. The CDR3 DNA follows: TGTGCCAGCAGTGAAGCGCGGGTCTACGAGCAGTACTTC.

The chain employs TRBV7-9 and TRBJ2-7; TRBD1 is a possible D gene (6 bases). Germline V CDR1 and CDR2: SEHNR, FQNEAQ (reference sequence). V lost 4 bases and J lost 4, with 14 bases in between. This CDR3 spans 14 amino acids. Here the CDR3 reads CASSSWTAKYEQYF. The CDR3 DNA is TGTGCCAGCAGCTCCTGGACAGCTAAGTACGAGCAGTACTTC.

CDR3 in amino acids: CASSVVLAGVHEQFF. The CDR3 DNA reads as TGTGCCAGCAGCGTAGTTCTAGCGGGAGTCCATGAGCAGTTCTTC. The chain is built from TRBV9 and TRBJ2-1; TRBD2 aligns across 10 bases. CDR1 is SGDLS, CDR2 YYNGEE, per germline. This CDR3 region has 15 residues. Trimming at V came to 0 bases and at J to 8 bases, leaving 5 bases not matched to a gene.

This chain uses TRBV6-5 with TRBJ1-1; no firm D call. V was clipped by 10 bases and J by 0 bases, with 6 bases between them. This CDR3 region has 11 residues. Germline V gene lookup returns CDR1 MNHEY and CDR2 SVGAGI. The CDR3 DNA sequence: TGTGCCACCCGGATGAACACTGAAGCTTTCTTT. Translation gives CATRMNTEAFF.

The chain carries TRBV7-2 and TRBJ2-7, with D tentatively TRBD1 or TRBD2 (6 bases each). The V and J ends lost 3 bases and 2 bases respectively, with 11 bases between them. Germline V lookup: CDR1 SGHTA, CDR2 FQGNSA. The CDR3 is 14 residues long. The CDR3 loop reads CASSLRGAPYEQYF. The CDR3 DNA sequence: TGTGCCAGCAGCTTGAGGGGGGCCCCCTACGAGCAGTACTTC.

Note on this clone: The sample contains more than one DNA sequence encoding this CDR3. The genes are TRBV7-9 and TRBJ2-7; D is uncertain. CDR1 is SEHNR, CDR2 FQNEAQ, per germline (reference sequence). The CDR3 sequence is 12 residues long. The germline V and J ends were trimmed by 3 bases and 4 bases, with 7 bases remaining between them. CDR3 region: CASSLDQYEQYF. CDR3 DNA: TGTGCCAGCAGCTTGGATCAATACGAGCAGTACTTC.

The CDR3 loop reads CASSFPTNARTGEEQYF. In DNA form, the CDR3 reads TGTGCCAGCAGCTTCCCAACCAATGCGCGCACGGGGGAGGAGCAGTACTTC. The J gene is TRBJ2-7, the V gene TRBV7-2, with a tentative D call TRBD2 (6 bases). Germline CDR1 reads SGHTA; CDR2 reads FQGNSA. V was pared by 3 bases and J by 7 bases, with 25 bases between. This CDR3 spans 17 amino acids.

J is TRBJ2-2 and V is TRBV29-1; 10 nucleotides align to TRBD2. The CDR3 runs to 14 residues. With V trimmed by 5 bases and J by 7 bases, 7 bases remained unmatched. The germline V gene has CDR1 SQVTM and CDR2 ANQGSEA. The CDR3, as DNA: TGCAGCGTTACCGGACTAGCGGTGGGCGGGGAGCTGTTTTTT. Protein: CSVTGLAVGGELFF.

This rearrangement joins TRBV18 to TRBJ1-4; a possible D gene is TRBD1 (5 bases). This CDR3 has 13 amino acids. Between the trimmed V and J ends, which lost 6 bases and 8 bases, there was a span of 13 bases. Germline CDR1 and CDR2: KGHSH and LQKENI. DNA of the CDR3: TGTGCCAGCTCGAGGGGATTAGGCGAAAAACTGTTTTTT. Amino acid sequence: CASSRGLGEKLFF.

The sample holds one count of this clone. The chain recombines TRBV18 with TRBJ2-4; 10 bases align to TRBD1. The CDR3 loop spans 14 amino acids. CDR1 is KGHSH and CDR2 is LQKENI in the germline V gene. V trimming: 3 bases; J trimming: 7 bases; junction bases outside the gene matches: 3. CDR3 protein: CASSPGGQGNIQYF. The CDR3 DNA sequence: TGTGCCAGCTCACCGGGGGGACAGGGGAACATTCAGTACTTC.

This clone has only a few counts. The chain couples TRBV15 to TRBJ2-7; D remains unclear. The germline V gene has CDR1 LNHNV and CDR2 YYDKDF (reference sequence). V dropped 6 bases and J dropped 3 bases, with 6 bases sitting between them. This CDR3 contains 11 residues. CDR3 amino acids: CATSLGYEQYF. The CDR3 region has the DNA TGTGCCACCAGTCTCGGCTACGAGCAGTACTTC.

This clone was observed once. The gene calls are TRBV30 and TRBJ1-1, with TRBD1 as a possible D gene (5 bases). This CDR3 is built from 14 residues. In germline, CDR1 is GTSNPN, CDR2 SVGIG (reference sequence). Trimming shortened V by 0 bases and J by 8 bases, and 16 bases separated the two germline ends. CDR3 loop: CAWSVNFRGAEAFF. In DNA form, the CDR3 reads TGTGCCTGGAGTGTAAATTTCCGGGGCGCCGAAGCTTTCTTT.

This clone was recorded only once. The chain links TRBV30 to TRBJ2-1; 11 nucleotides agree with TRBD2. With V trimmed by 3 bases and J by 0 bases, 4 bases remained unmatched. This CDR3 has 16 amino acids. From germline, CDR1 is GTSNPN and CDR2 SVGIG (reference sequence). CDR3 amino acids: CAWRGLAASSYNEQFF. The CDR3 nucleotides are TGTGCCTGGAGGGGACTAGCGGCGAGCTCCTACAATGAGCAGTTCTTC.

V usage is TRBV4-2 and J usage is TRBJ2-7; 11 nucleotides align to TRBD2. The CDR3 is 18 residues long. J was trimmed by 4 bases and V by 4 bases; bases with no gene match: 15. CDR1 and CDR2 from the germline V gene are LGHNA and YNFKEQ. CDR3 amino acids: CASSRRTSGSPRAYEQYF. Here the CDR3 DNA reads TGTGCCAGCAGCCGCCGGACTAGCGGGTCCCCGAGGGCGTACGAGCAGTACTTC.

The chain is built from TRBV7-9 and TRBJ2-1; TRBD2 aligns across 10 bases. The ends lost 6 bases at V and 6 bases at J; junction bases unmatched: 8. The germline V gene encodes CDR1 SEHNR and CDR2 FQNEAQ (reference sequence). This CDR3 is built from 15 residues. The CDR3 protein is CASSQTSGMRNEQFF. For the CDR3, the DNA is TGTGCCAGCAGTCAAACTAGCGGGATGCGCAATGAGCAGTTCTTC.

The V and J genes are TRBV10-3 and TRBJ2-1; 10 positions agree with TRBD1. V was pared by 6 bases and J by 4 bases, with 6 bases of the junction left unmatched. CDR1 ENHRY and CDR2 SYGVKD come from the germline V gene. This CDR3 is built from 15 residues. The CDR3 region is CAISRAGQGYNEQFF. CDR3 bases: TGTGCCATCAGCCGAGCGGGACAGGGGTACAATGAGCAGTTCTTC.

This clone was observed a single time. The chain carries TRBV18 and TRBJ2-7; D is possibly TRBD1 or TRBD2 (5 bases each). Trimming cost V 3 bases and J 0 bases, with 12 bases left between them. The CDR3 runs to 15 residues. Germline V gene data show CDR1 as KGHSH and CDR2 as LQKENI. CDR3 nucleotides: TGTGCCAGCTCACCTTATGGGACGAGCTCCTACGAGCAGTACTTC. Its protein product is CASSPYGTSSYEQYF.

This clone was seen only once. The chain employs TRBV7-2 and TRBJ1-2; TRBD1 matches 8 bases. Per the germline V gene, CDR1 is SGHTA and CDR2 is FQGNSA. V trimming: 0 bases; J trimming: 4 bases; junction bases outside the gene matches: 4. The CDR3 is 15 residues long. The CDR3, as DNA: TGTGCCAGCAGCTTAGCGTCCACAGGGGGCTATGGCTACACCTTC. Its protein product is CASSLASTGGYGYTF.